These T cell receptor beta chains were read from a single sample in a study of identical twins. TCRdb processed the 5' RACE reads anew with MiXCR; each CDR3 protein has one entry. Here the sample spans 400,000 to 550,000 distinct CDR3 sequences, more than 13% being singletons. This sample also appeared in a second study, on yellow fever vaccine responses in identical twins.

The sequencing sample was made of CD4+ T cells sorted from blood. These receptor sequences come from a woman aged 18-30 years in good health. Both conserved end residues are part of each CDR3. A D gene is named only where the DNA matches it firmly. Clone size is given for some rows only: seen once, a few or many times, or a class if the clone is expanded.

D gene	V gene	J gene	clone size	CDR3 DNA	CDR3 protein
TRBD1	TRBV5-5	TRBJ2-5	-	TGTGCCAGCAGCTTGGGGGACAGGATCAAAGAGACCCAGTACTTC	CASSLGDRIKETQYF
-	TRBV5-5	TRBJ1-3	-	TGTGCCAGCAGCTTGACCACCGTCCACACCATATATTTT	CASSLTTVHTIYF
-	TRBV29-1	TRBJ2-5	many	TGCAGCGTTGAAGGTCAGCGGTACGGGTACCAAGAGACCCAGTACTTC	CSVEGQRYGYQETQYF
TRBD1	TRBV7-6	TRBJ1-4	many	TGTGCCAGCAGCTCCGGACAGGGCTCTGAAAAACTGTTTTTT	CASSSGQGSEKLFF
-	TRBV12-3/TRBV12-4	TRBJ2-1	few	TGTGCCAGCAGTTTAGGCCGTCTGGGGGGTTGGAATGAGCAGTTCTTC	CASSLGRLGGWNEQFF
-	TRBV28	TRBJ1-2	-	TGTGCCAGCGGCACCGGCGGACAGAACTATGGCTACACCTTC	CASGTGGQNYGYTF
-	TRBV30	TRBJ2-1	few	TGTGCCTGGAGTTCGAAGGGTAGGTCCAATGAGCAGTTCTTC	CAWSSKGRSNEQFF
-	TRBV7-9	TRBJ2-1	few	TGTGCCAGCAGCTTAGTAGGAGGTTCGTGGAATGAGCAGTTCTTC	CASSLVGGSWNEQFF
-	TRBV7-9	TRBJ1-1	-	TGTGCCAGCAAGCGGCAGGACTACACTGAAGCTTTCTTT	CASKRQDYTEAFF
-	TRBV30	TRBJ2-7	few	TGTGCCTGGAGTGTAGAGGGGTACGAGCAGTACTTC	CAWSVEGYEQYF